Each of the 15 T cell receptor beta chains below was sequenced from the same sample in a study of blood T cell repertoires in COVID-19. Profiled with immunoSEQ multiplex PCR; TCRdb holds only in-frame clones, not every one. Among a few hundred thousand clones listed, approximately 89% were seen once. The specimen was peripheral blood. The receptors here all came from a woman in her thirties or forties who had recovered from COVID-19.

The J gene is TRBJ1-2, the V gene TRBV28; 7 bases fit TRBD1. Trimming removed 8 bases from V and 2 bases from J; junction bases left unmatched: 2. The CDR3 loop spans 12 amino acids. Germline V CDR1 and CDR2: MDHEN, SYDVKM. CDR3 nucleotides: TGTGCCAGCCAGGGGGTAAACTATGGCTACACCTTC. It codes for CASQGVNYGYTF.

The J gene is TRBJ1-6, the V gene TRBV5-4, with 7 bases lining up with TRBD1. V dropped 3 bases and J dropped 8; count of bases not matched to a gene: 5. Germline CDR1 and CDR2: SGHNT and YYREEE (reference sequence). The CDR3 sequence is 14 residues long. The CDR3 DNA reads as TGTGCCAGCAGCTCCACAGGGGTTCATTCACCCCTCCACTTT. Protein product: CASSSTGVHSPLHF.

Only one count was recorded for this clone. The genes are TRBV9 and TRBJ1-5; D remains ambiguous. The CDR3 contains 11 residues. Trimming took 7 bases from V and 7 from J, leaving 9 bases between them. Looked up from germline, CDR1 is SGDLS and CDR2 is YYNGEE. The CDR3 nucleotides read TGTGCCAGCCGACTAAGACAGCCCCAGCATTTT. Translated: CASRLRQPQHF.

This clone appeared once. The rearrangement joins TRBV3-1 (or the pseudogene TRBV3-2) to TRBJ2-1; D is unclear. CDR1 and CDR2 from the germline V gene are LGHDT and YNNKEL (reference sequence). This CDR3 is built from 14 residues. The V end lost 4 bases, the J end lost 2 bases, and 9 bases lay between the germline ends. The CDR3 region is CASSPRLAYNEQFF. In DNA form, the CDR3 reads TGTGCCAGCAGCCCTAGGCTAGCCTACAATGAGCAGTTCTTC.

The chain couples TRBV19 to TRBJ1-2; the D gene is possibly TRBD1 (5 bases). This CDR3 has 13 amino acids. Trimming cost V 5 bases and J 4 bases, with 11 bases left between them. The germline V gene encodes CDR1 LNHDA and CDR2 SQIVND (reference sequence). The CDR3 region is CASSVDSLYGYTF. The CDR3 DNA follows: TGTGCCAGTAGTGTCGACAGTCTCTATGGCTACACCTTC.

The chain links TRBV15 to TRBJ1-1; no clear D. Germline V gene sequence: CDR1 LNHNV, CDR2 YYDKDF (reference sequence). The CDR3 extends over 13 amino acids. The ends were cut back, 1 base at V and 5 bases at J, with 8 bases in the middle. CDR3 DNA: TGTGCCACCAGCAGAGCCCCGGGGACTGAAGCTTTCTTT. As protein: CATSRAPGTEAFF. Supplemented by reference TRBV15 and TRBJ1-1, the full variable domain reads DAMVIQNPRYQVTQFGKPVTLSCSQTLNHNVMYWYQQKSSQAPKLLFHYYDKDFNNEADTPDNFQSRRPNTSFCFLDIRSPGLGDTAMYLCATSRAPGTEAFFGQGTRLTVV.

The V and J genes are TRBV6-2 or TRBV6-3 and TRBJ1-5; D perhaps matches TRBD1 (6 bases). V lost 5 bases and J 0 bases, leaving 14 bases between the germline ends. The CDR3 extends over 16 amino acids. Germline V lookup: CDR1 MNHEY, CDR2 SVGEGT. The CDR3 region has the DNA TGTGCCAGCAGTAGCAGGGGAATCGATAGCAATCAGCCCCAGCATTTT. Protein: CASSSRGIDSNQPQHF.

The chain combines TRBV5-1 with TRBJ2-4; 7 positions match TRBD2. CDR3 length: 13 amino acids. Germline CDR1 is SGHRS and CDR2 is YFSETQ. V shed 0 bases and J 9 bases; nucleotides not matched to a gene: 3. CDR3 loop: CASSLAGEGIQYF. The CDR3 DNA is TGCGCCAGCAGCTTGGCCGGGGAGGGCATTCAGTACTTC.

The chain has TRBV9 and TRBJ2-2, with 10 bases identical to TRBD1. The junction had 6 bases not matched to a gene; V was cut back by 3 bases and J by 4 bases. Per the germline V gene, CDR1 is SGDLS and CDR2 is YYNGEE. The CDR3 is 16 residues long. The CDR3 coding sequence is TGTGCCAGCAGCGACCGACAGGGGGCGAGCACCGGGGAGCTGTTTTTT. It is translated as CASSDRQGASTGELFF.

V gene TRBV2 combines with J gene TRBJ2-1; 9 nucleotides align to TRBD2. The CDR3 runs 14 residues. Germline CDR1 is SNHLY and CDR2 is FYNNEI. The junction had 8 bases not matched to a gene; V was cut back by 7 bases and J by 7 bases. The chain's CDR3 is CASNPGLASNEQFF. The CDR3, as DNA: TGTGCCAGCAATCCGGGACTAGCTTCGAATGAGCAGTTCTTC.

The chain is built from TRBV11-2 and TRBJ1-1; D perhaps matches TRBD1 (5 bases). Trimming took 1 base from V and 1 from J, leaving 13 bases between them. This CDR3 has 16 residues. CDR1 is SGHAT, CDR2 FQNNGV, per germline. CDR3: CASSLVSGGGNTEAFF. Written as DNA, the CDR3 is TGTGCCAGCAGCTTAGTCTCAGGCGGGGGGAACACTGAAGCTTTCTTT.

This clone was detected once. The chain joins TRBV30 to TRBJ1-5; TRBD1 is a possible D gene (5 bases). Trimming removed 1 base from V and 7 bases from J, with 11 bases in between. The CDR3 runs to 13 residues. The germline CDR1 and CDR2 sequences are GTSNPN and SVGIG (reference sequence). The CDR3 sequence: CAWSAGGEQPQHF. Here the CDR3 DNA reads TGTGCCTGGAGTGCCGGGGGAGAACAGCCCCAGCATTTT. The full variable domain, its missing parts supplied by reference TRBV30 and TRBJ1-5, is SQTIHQWPATLVQPVGSPLSLECTVEGTSNPNLYWYRQAAGRGLQLLFYSVGIGQISSEVPQNLSASRPQDRQFILSSKKLLLSDSGFYLCAWSAGGEQPQHFGDGTRLSIL.

The V and J genes are TRBV11-3 and TRBJ2-1; 9 positions match TRBD2. The length of the CDR3 is 15 residues. Trimming at V came to 2 bases and at J to 7 bases, leaving 6 bases not matched to a gene. Per germline, CDR1 SGHNT and CDR2 YENEEA. The CDR3 DNA is TGTGCCAGCAGCTTACTGGCGGGGGGGCATAATGAGCAGTTCTTC. This translates into CASSLLAGGHNEQFF.

The chain recombines TRBV29-1 with TRBJ1-1; D possibly corresponds to TRBD1 (5 bases). Germline assignment: CDR1 SQVTM and CDR2 ANQGSEA. V shed 4 bases and J shed 0 bases, with 15 bases lying between them. CDR3 size: 15 residues. The CDR3 reads CSVAVRTGVNTEAFF. CDR3 coding DNA: TGCAGCGTTGCCGTTAGGACGGGGGTGAACACTGAAGCTTTCTTT. Drawing the rest from reference TRBV29-1 and TRBJ1-1, the complete variable domain is SAVISQKPSRDICQRGTSLTIQCQVDSQVTMMFWYRQQPGQSLTLIATANQGSEATYESGFVIDKFPISRPNLTFSTLTVSNMSPEDSSIYLCSVAVRTGVNTEAFFGQGTRLTVV.

This CDR3 is CASSLGPSGGARETQYF. The CDR3 nucleotides read TGCGCCAGCAGCTTGGGGCCCAGCGGGGGGGCTAGAGAGACCCAGTACTTC. The genes are TRBV5-1 and TRBJ2-5; TRBD2 agrees at 10 bases. Germline CDR1 SGHRS, CDR2 YFSETQ. The CDR3 consists of 17 residues. J lost 4 bases, V lost 0 bases, and 9 bases had no gene match.